These 9 T cell receptor beta chains were all obtained from the same sample, sequenced in a study of blood T cell repertoires in COVID-19. TCRdb's table, derived via immunoSEQ multiplex PCR, lists solely in-frame clones and lacks some. The sample gives some 220,000 clones, over 75% of which show up once; 4.5% to 6% is in the top ten. The sequenced material came from peripheral blood. These receptors all come from a man in his forties or fifties with COVID-19, enrolled during active disease.

This sequence joins TRBV2 and TRBJ1-4, with no clear D. The germline V gene encodes CDR1 SNHLY and CDR2 FYNNEI. V was pared by 3 bases and J by 0 bases, with 8 bases between. This CDR3 contains 15 residues. The CDR3 coding sequence is TGTGCCAGCAGTGATCGGACTCCAACTAATGAAAAACTGTTTTTT. This gives the protein CASSDRTPTNEKLFF. The full variable domain, its missing parts supplied by reference TRBV2 and TRBJ1-4, is EPEVTQTPSHQVTQMGQEVILRCVPISNHLYFYWYRQILGQKVEFLVSFYNNEISEKSEIFDDQFSVERPDGSNFTLKIRSTKLEDSAMYFCASSDRTPTNEKLFFGSGTQLSVL.

V usage is TRBV5-5 and J usage is TRBJ2-5, with D possibly being TRBD2 (5 bases). The CDR3 spans 18 residues. Germline V gives CDR1 SGHKS, CDR2 YYEKEE (reference sequence). Trimming cost V 1 base and J 3 bases, with 22 bases left between them. The CDR3 DNA sequence: TGTGCCAGCAGCTTGAATCCTATACCGAGGGCCGCGAAAGAGACCCAGTACTTC. It yields the protein CASSLNPIPRAAKETQYF.

The chain employs TRBV12-5 and TRBJ2-1; perhaps TRBD2 as D (6 bases). Looked up from germline, CDR1 is LGHNT and CDR2 is FRNRAP. The V and J ends lost 1 base and 0 bases respectively, with 16 bases between them. This CDR3 spans 18 amino acids. The DNA of the CDR3 is TGTGCTAGTGGTTTGGCCCTGGGTCTAGCGAGCTCCTACAATGAGCAGTTCTTC. Its protein product is CASGLALGLASSYNEQFF.

The chain combines TRBV2 with TRBJ1-3, with 7 bases fitting TRBD1. V dropped 6 bases and J dropped 0; count of bases not matched to a gene: 8. The CDR3 loop spans 16 amino acids. CDR1 is SNHLY and CDR2 is FYNNEI in the germline V gene. CDR3 DNA: TGTGCCAGCAGGGACCGGGACAGCTCCTCTGGAAACACCATATATTTT. Its translation is CASRDRDSSSGNTIYF.

V and J are TRBV19 and TRBJ1-5; D unclear. CDR3 length: 11 amino acids. The V gene's germline CDR1 is LNHDA and CDR2 SQIVND (reference sequence). The V and J ends lost 8 bases and 4 bases respectively, with 6 bases between them. DNA for the CDR3: TGTGCCAGTGGCCGTAATCAGCCCCAGCATTTT. It yields the protein CASGRNQPQHF.

V usage is TRBV10-3 and J usage is TRBJ2-7; D is possibly TRBD2 (5 bases). The CDR3 loop spans 16 amino acids. Per the germline V gene, CDR1 is ENHRY and CDR2 is SYGVKD. Trimming pared 4 bases from V and 0 bases from J, leaving 16 bases between. In DNA form, the CDR3 reads TGTGCCATCAGTGCGAGGGCGGCCCAGAGCTCCTACGAGCAGTACTTC. It yields the protein CAISARAAQSSYEQYF.

The rearrangement joins TRBV27 to TRBJ2-6; 7 nucleotides agree with TRBD2. The CDR3 is made up of 17 amino acids. Germline V gene lookup returns CDR1 MNHEY and CDR2 SMNVEV (reference sequence). V was pared by 3 bases and J by 4 bases, with 9 bases of the junction left unmatched. The chain's CDR3 is CASSLRGRGLGANVLTF. The CDR3, as DNA: TGTGCCAGCAGTTTGCGGGGGAGGGGTCTCGGGGCCAACGTCCTGACTTTC.

This clone turned up a few times. V usage is TRBV21-1 and J usage is TRBJ2-3; TRBD1, the table's D call, was not compared with the DNA. TRBV21-1 is shown as a pseudogene. The CDR3 length is 9 residues. The CDR3 coding sequence is TGTGCCAGCAGCAAAGGTGGCTATTTT. This translates into CASSKGGYF.

The J gene is TRBJ1-4, the V gene TRBV13, with 7 bases identical to TRBD1. Trimming took 3 bases from V and 5 from J; bases not matched to a gene: 3. CDR3 length: 14 residues. The germline CDR1 and CDR2 sequences are PRHDT and FYEKMQ (reference sequence). The CDR3 here is CASSFRTGNEKLFF. For the CDR3, the DNA is TGTGCCAGCAGCTTCAGGACAGGCAATGAAAAACTGTTTTTT.